The 23 T cell receptor beta chains presented below share a single source sample, sequenced in a study of blood T cell repertoires in COVID-19. Some clones are missing from TCRdb's copy, which holds only in-frame ones; the method was immunoSEQ multiplex PCR. The sample records tens of thousands of clones, 88% being singletons. Sequenced input: peripheral blood. These receptors all come from a woman of 80 years or more with acute or convalescent COVID-19.

In nucleotides, the CDR3 is TGTGCCAGCAGCCCGATAAACAGGGTTTACGAGCAGTACTTC. Translated: CASSPINRVYEQYF. This sequence joins TRBV7-8 and TRBJ2-7; TRBD1 might be the D (6 bases). Germline V gene lookup returns CDR1 SGHVS and CDR2 FQNEAQ. This CDR3 spans 14 amino acids. With 5 bases removed from V and 4 bases from J, the gap between germline ends came to 15 bases.

This chain uses TRBV5-4 with TRBJ2-5, with 10 bases fitting TRBD2. This CDR3 is built from 15 residues. Germline V gene sequence: CDR1 SGHNT, CDR2 YYREEE (reference sequence). Trimming removed 6 bases from V and 4 bases from J; junction bases left unmatched: 9. The chain's CDR3 is CASTPVAGGGETQYF. The CDR3 DNA follows: TGTGCCAGCACCCCGGTAGCGGGAGGTGGAGAGACCCAGTACTTC. The whole variable domain, filled in from reference TRBV5-4 and TRBJ2-5, reads ETGVTQSPTHLIKTRGQQVTLRCSSQSGHNTVSWYQQALGQGPQFIFQYYREEENGRGNFPPRFSGLQFPNYSSELNVNALELDDSALYLCASTPVAGGGETQYFGPGTRLLVL.

This clone was counted between two and nine times. The V and J genes are TRBV2 and TRBJ1-5, with a tentative D call TRBD1 (5 bases). The CDR3 has 14 amino acids. Trimming shortened V by 4 bases and J by 6 bases, and 13 bases separated the two germline ends. In germline, CDR1 is SNHLY, CDR2 FYNNEI. In DNA, the CDR3 is TGTGCCAGCAGTGGATCAGGGTGGCGTCAGCCCCAGCATTTT. As protein: CASSGSGWRQPQHF.

This clone has just one count. This chain connects TRBV11-3 to TRBJ2-3, with 11 nucleotides matching TRBD2. The J segment lost 7 bases and the V segment lost 1 base, leaving 7 bases of the junction unmatched. The CDR3 runs to 16 residues. Germline-derived CDR1 and CDR2 are SGHNT and YENEEA. The CDR3: CASSLVVAGGPYTQYF. The CDR3 bases are TGTGCCAGCAGCTTAGTTGTAGCGGGAGGGCCGTATACGCAGTATTTT.

The rearrangement uses TRBV10-1 and TRBJ2-1; 13 positions agree with TRBD2. The ends lost 5 bases at V and 6 bases at J; junction bases unmatched: 7. CDR1 is WNHNN, CDR2 SYGVQD, per germline (reference sequence). This CDR3 has 16 residues. Here the CDR3 reads CASSQGLAGALNEQFF. The CDR3 DNA is TGCGCCAGCAGTCAAGGACTAGCGGGAGCGCTCAATGAGCAGTTCTTC.

This CDR3 is CASSPGGRSMNTEAFF. The CDR3 DNA reads TGTGCCAGCAGCCCAGGGGGCAGATCAATGAACACTGAAGCTTTCTTT. The chain couples TRBV7-3 to TRBJ1-1; 8 nucleotides align to TRBD1. Looked up from germline, CDR1 is SGHTA and CDR2 is FQGTGA. The ends lost 5 bases at V and 0 bases at J; junction bases unmatched: 8. The CDR3 is 16 residues long.

The chain joins TRBV5-1 to TRBJ2-3; 9 nucleotides agree with TRBD2. This CDR3 spans 16 amino acids. The V and J ends lost 4 bases and 2 bases, in that order; junction bases with no gene match: 8. The germline CDR1 and CDR2 sequences are SGHRS and YFSETQ. CDR3 bases: TGCGCCAGCAGCACAGGGACTAGCATTTACACAGATACGCAGTATTTT. Translated, it gives CASSTGTSIYTDTQYF.

The chain recombines TRBV6-5 with TRBJ1-1; TRBD1 matches at 9 bases. This CDR3 region has 12 residues. After removal of 6 bases from V and 11 bases from J, the junction contained 7 bases not matched to a gene. CDR1 is MNHEY and CDR2 is SVGAGI in the germline V gene. CDR3 residues: CASSLSQGAAFF. In DNA, the CDR3 is TGTGCCAGCAGCTTATCACAGGGGGCTGCTTTCTTT.

The chain couples TRBV18 to TRBJ1-4; 8 nucleotides align to TRBD1. Germline V gene data show CDR1 as KGHSH and CDR2 as LQKENI. The CDR3 spans 13 residues. V gave up 5 bases and J gave up 5 bases; unmatched junction bases: 1. CDR3 region: CASSGDRNEKLFF. CDR3 coding DNA: TGTGCCAGCTCAGGGGACAGGAATGAAAAACTGTTTTTT.

The V and J genes are TRBV18 and TRBJ2-2; 9 bases line up with TRBD1. The CDR3 runs 16 residues. Germline loops: CDR1 KGHSH, CDR2 LQKENI. The trim removed 3 bases at V and 2 bases at J, leaving 4 bases unmatched. CDR3 sequence reads: CASSPRTGVNTGELFF. The CDR3 nucleotides read TGTGCCAGCTCACCCAGGACAGGGGTTAACACCGGGGAGCTGTTTTTT.

The genes are TRBV2 and TRBJ2-1; D might be TRBD1 (6 bases). CDR1 is SNHLY, CDR2 FYNNEI, per germline. V shed 6 bases and J shed 3 bases, with 21 bases lying between them. The CDR3 has 17 amino acids. CDR3 sequence reads: CASSAGQSQRVYNEQFF. The CDR3 region has the DNA TGTGCCAGCAGCGCCGGACAGAGCCAACGAGTCTACAATGAGCAGTTCTTC.

The chain carries TRBV30 and TRBJ2-1, with TRBD2 matching over 9 bases. This CDR3 contains 15 residues. The J segment lost 3 bases and the V segment lost 0 bases, leaving 3 bases of the junction unmatched. CDR1 is GTSNPN and CDR2 is SVGIG in the germline V gene (reference sequence). Here the CDR3 DNA reads TGTGCCTGGAGTGTTAGCGGGAGAAGCTACAATGAGCAGTTCTTC. Translation gives CAWSVSGRSYNEQFF.

The chain uses TRBV4-1 and TRBJ2-3; the match to TRBD2 covers 13 bases. Unmatched junction bases numbered 7, after V lost 3 bases and J lost 7 bases. CDR1 is MGHRA, CDR2 YSYEKL, per germline. The CDR3 totals 16 residues. This CDR3 is CASSQTGTSGIYTQYF. Written as DNA, the CDR3 is TGCGCCAGCAGCCAGACCGGGACTAGCGGGATTTATACGCAGTATTTT.

The chain recombines TRBV19 with TRBJ2-6; 8 bases fit TRBD1. The CDR3 consists of 17 residues. Germline CDR1 and CDR2: LNHDA and SQIVND (reference sequence). J gave up 4 bases and V 3 bases, and 8 bases lay outside the gene matches. The CDR3 protein is CASSIRTGSAGANVLTF. Here the CDR3 DNA reads TGTGCCAGTAGTATTCGGACAGGGTCGGCAGGGGCCAACGTCCTGACTTTC.

V is TRBV3-1 (or the pseudogene TRBV3-2) and J is TRBJ2-5; 12 nucleotides match TRBD2. This CDR3 contains 18 residues. Germline assignment: CDR1 LGHDT and CDR2 YNNKEL (reference sequence). V lost 4 bases, J lost 5 bases, and 14 bases stayed unmatched. The DNA for the CDR3 is TGTGCCAGCAGCCCCCGGTGGGCTAGCGGGAGGGGAGGGGAGACCCAGTACTTC. The encoded protein is CASSPRWASGRGGETQYF.

This clone appeared once. The gene calls are TRBV25-1 and TRBJ2-2, with TRBD2 identical over 9 bases. The V gene end was trimmed by 6 bases and the J gene end by 0 bases; junction bases not matched to a gene: 2. The CDR3 spans 15 residues. Germline V lookup: CDR1 MGHDK, CDR2 SYGVNS. This chain's CDR3 is CASSLAGPNTGELFF. The DNA for the CDR3 is TGTGCCAGCAGCCTAGCGGGGCCGAACACCGGGGAGCTGTTTTTT.

The V call is TRBV10-3, the J call TRBJ2-5; 7 bases are a match to TRBD1. Germline V lookup: CDR1 ENHRY, CDR2 SYGVKD. Trimming at V came to 11 bases and at J to 2 bases, leaving 8 bases not matched to a gene. The CDR3 spans 13 residues. CDR3 DNA: TGTGCCTCAAACCGGGACAGTCAAGAGACCCAGTACTTC. Translated, it gives CASNRDSQETQYF.

The chain combines TRBV19 with TRBJ1-4, with a possible D match to TRBD1 (6 bases). V lost 7 bases, J lost 4 bases, and 16 bases lay in between. CDR1 LNHDA and CDR2 SQIVND come from the germline V gene (reference sequence). This CDR3 comprises 15 residues. CDR3 DNA sequence: TGTGCCAGTAAACGTGGCGGGGGCCTTAATGAAAAACTGTTTTTT. Encoded protein: CASKRGGGLNEKLFF.

The chain combines TRBV10-2 with TRBJ2-7, with 10 bases identical to TRBD1. After removal of 3 bases from V and 3 bases from J, the junction contained 5 bases not matched to a gene. The CDR3 is made up of 15 amino acids. Germline V gives CDR1 WSHSY, CDR2 SAAADI. This CDR3 is CASSEPGQGVYEQYF. The CDR3 coding sequence is TGCGCCAGCAGTGAACCCGGACAGGGGGTCTACGAGCAGTACTTC.

V usage is TRBV7-2 and J usage is TRBJ1-4; possibly TRBD1 for D (6 bases). This CDR3 is built from 15 residues. V gave up 5 bases and J gave up 5 bases, with 15 bases separating them. Germline CDR1 reads SGHTA; CDR2 reads FQGNSA. In DNA form, the CDR3 reads TGTGCCAGCAGCCCCCGTTGGGGGCCCAATGAAAAACTGTTTTTT. This translates into CASSPRWGPNEKLFF.

The chain joins TRBV21-1 to TRBJ2-7; TRBD2, the table's D call, was not compared with the DNA. TRBV21-1 is a pseudogene. This CDR3 has 16 residues. CDR3 sequence: CASPQGRGNLPYEQYF. DNA for the CDR3: TGTGCCAGCCCGCAGGGGAGGGGAAACCTCCCCTACGAGCAGTACTTC.

This chain uses TRBV6-1 with TRBJ2-7, with TRBD1 matching over 10 bases. Trimming at V came to 2 bases and at J to 1 base, leaving 2 bases not matched to a gene. Germline V CDR1 and CDR2: MNHNS, SASEGT. The CDR3 is 15 residues long. The CDR3 protein is CASSEPGQGSYEQYF. CDR3 sequence (DNA): TGTGCCAGCAGTGAACCGGGACAGGGGTCCTACGAGCAGTACTTC.

This chain connects TRBV18 to TRBJ1-1; possibly TRBD1 for D (5 bases). Germline V gene data show CDR1 as KGHSH and CDR2 as LQKENI. The length of the CDR3 is 14 residues. V shed 2 bases and J shed 11 bases, with 18 bases lying between them. CDR3 sequence: CASSPSQGGSSAFF. The CDR3 DNA reads TGTGCCAGCTCACCAAGCCAGGGAGGCTCTTCGGCTTTCTTT.